The rows below give T cell receptor beta chains drawn from one sample of a study of shared clonotypes between healthy human individuals. Using immunoSEQ multiplex PCR, the repertoire was profiled, and TCRdb retains in-frame clones only, with some absent. This table has 2,500,000 or so clones, 90% to 95% appearing once. Sequenced: naive CD4+ T cells sorted from blood. The source is a young man in good health. CDR3s include the opening cysteine and the closing phenylalanine or tryptophan. D genes are given only for firm matches. Part of the rows lack a size; the others show once, few, many or a class for expanded clones.

size,J,D,V,CDR3,DNA
once,TRBJ2-6,.,TRBV29-1,CSVVLTGPRSGANVLTF,TGCAGCGTTGTTCTGACAGGTCCTCGCTCTGGGGCCAACGTCCTGACTTTC
.,TRBJ1-2,TRBD1,TRBV6-6,CASSYGRDSNYGYTF,TGTGCCAGCAGTTACGGACGGGACAGTAACTATGGCTACACCTTC
.,TRBJ1-5,TRBD1,TRBV7-2,CASSRDRVVSQPQHF,TGTGCCAGCAGCAGGGACAGGGTCGTAAGTCAGCCCCAGCATTTT
.,TRBJ2-1,.,TRBV6-6,CASGRGNEQFF,TGTGCCAGCGGGAGGGGGAATGAGCAGTTCTTC
.,TRBJ2-3,.,TRBV5-1,CASSLKGDTQYF,TGCGCCAGCAGCTTGAAGGGGGATACGCAGTATTTT
.,TRBJ2-7,TRBD1,TRBV5-1,CASSMSAGGSYEQYF,TGCGCCAGCTCGATGAGTGCAGGGGGATCCTACGAGCAGTACTTC
.,TRBJ2-5,TRBD2,TRBV30,CAWASGSQETQYF,TGTGCCTGGGCTAGCGGTAGCCAAGAGACCCAGTACTTC
.,TRBJ2-3,TRBD2,TRBV11-2,CASSLGLAGGPTDTQYF,TGTGCCAGCAGCTTAGGTCTAGCGGGGGGACCGACAGATACGCAGTATTTT
.,TRBJ2-1,TRBD1,TRBV7-9,CASTSTGGWNEQFF,TGTGCCAGCACCTCGACAGGGGGCTGGAATGAGCAGTTCTTC
.,TRBJ2-1,.,TRBV6-5,CASSTGTGSYNEQFF,TGTGCCAGCAGCACCGGGACTGGTTCCTACAATGAGCAGTTCTTC
.,TRBJ1-1,.,TRBV2,CASGPGAGETEAFF,TGTGCCAGCGGACCCGGTGCAGGGGAAACTGAAGCTTTCTTT
.,TRBJ1-5,TRBD1,TRBV7-8,CASSPRQGEQPQHF,TGTGCCAGCAGCCCACGACAGGGAGAGCAGCCCCAGCATTTT
.,TRBJ1-5,.,TRBV6-6,CASSQNQPQHF,TGTGCCAGCAGCCAAAATCAGCCCCAGCATTTT
.,TRBJ1-1,.,TRBV6-6,CASSSLMNTEAFF,TGTGCCAGCAGCTCCTTGATGAACACTGAAGCTTTCTTT
.,TRBJ1-5,.,TRBV6-5,CASSYWRGRQPQHF,TGTGCCAGCAGTTATTGGAGGGGGAGGCAGCCCCAGCATTTT
.,TRBJ2-4,.,TRBV7-2,CASSFISSGLAKNIQYF,TGTGCCAGCAGCTTTATTTCCAGCGGGCTAGCCAAAAACATTCAGTACTTC
.,TRBJ2-1,.,TRBV7-2,CASSSASEWEAYNEQFF,TGTGCCAGCAGCTCAGCGTCCGAATGGGAGGCCTACAATGAGCAGTTCTTC
.,TRBJ2-5,.,TRBV7-6,CASSSSDTGQAETQYF,TGTGCCAGCAGCTCTTCCGACACTGGGCAGGCCGAGACCCAGTACTTC
.,TRBJ2-5,.,TRBV7-8,CASSSPMTTASQTQYF,TGTGCCAGCAGCTCACCCATGACTACCGCCTCTCAGACCCAGTACTTC
.,TRBJ1-2,.,TRBV20-1,CSAMDSYGYTF,TGCAGTGCGATGGACAGCTATGGCTACACCTTC
.,TRBJ2-7,.,TRBV5-5,CASSFFELRSHEQYF,TGTGCCAGCAGCTTTTTTGAGCTACGGAGCCACGAGCAGTACTTC
few,TRBJ1-6,.,TRBV30,CAWGLPLGLTNSPLHF,TGTGCCTGGGGATTACCCTTAGGACTGACTAATTCACCCCTCCACTTT
.,TRBJ2-7,.,TRBV18,CASSPRITGTHEQYF,TGTGCCAGCTCACCACGGATTACCGGGACCCACGAGCAGTACTTC
.,TRBJ1-6,.,TRBV30,CAWSANSPLHF,TGTGCCTGGAGTGCTAATTCACCCCTCCACTTT
.,TRBJ2-1,TRBD1,TRBV5-4,CASSSNRGPEQFF,TGTGCCAGCAGCTCTAACAGGGGACCTGAGCAGTTCTTC
.,TRBJ1-6,.,TRBV7-2,CASSLWWTPGAISSPLHF,TGTGCCAGCAGCTTATGGTGGACCCCTGGGGCTATAAGCTCACCCCTCCACTTT
.,TRBJ2-7,.,TRBV6-5,CASTLGPQTGEQYF,TGTGCCAGCACCCTCGGGCCGCAAACGGGGGAGCAGTACTTC
.,TRBJ2-2,.,TRBV5-4,CASSLPWGGELFF,TGTGCCAGCAGCTTACCATGGGGTGGGGAGCTGTTTTTT
.,TRBJ1-2,.,TRBV6-5,CASRRGGAQGYGYTF,TGTGCCAGCAGAAGGGGGGGGGCGCAGGGCTATGGCTACACCTTC
.,TRBJ2-5,.,TRBV6-1,CASSGQHRETQYF,TGTGCCAGCAGTGGACAGCATAGGGAGACCCAGTACTTC
.,TRBJ2-3,TRBD2,TRBV9,CASSVSLAEVLGTDTQYF,TGTGCCAGCAGCGTTTCGCTAGCGGAGGTTCTTGGTACAGATACGCAGTATTTT
.,TRBJ2-5,.,TRBV5-5,CASSYPPGPQETQYF,TGTGCCAGCAGCTACCCTCCCGGGCCCCAAGAGACCCAGTACTTC
.,TRBJ2-1,.,TRBV6-1,CASSEDGYRNSYNEQFF,TGTGCCAGCAGTGAAGACGGATACAGGAACTCCTACAATGAGCAGTTCTTC
.,TRBJ2-1,.,TRBV7-3,CASSSRDTASSYNEQFF,TGTGCCAGCAGCTCAAGGGACACCGCTAGCTCCTACAATGAGCAGTTCTTC
.,TRBJ2-3,TRBD2,TRBV6-1,CASSLAGGPRF,TGTGCCAGCAGTTTAGCGGGAGGGCCTCGTTTT
.,TRBJ2-3,TRBD2,TRBV13,CASSFSGGADTQYF,TGTGCCAGCAGCTTCAGCGGGGGAGCAGATACGCAGTATTTT
.,TRBJ2-7,TRBD2,TRBV16,CASSQLAGFSYEQYF,TGTGCCAGCAGCCAACTAGCGGGGTTCTCCTACGAGCAGTACTTC
.,TRBJ2-1,TRBD1,TRBV6-5,CASSYRRQGVHNEQFF,TGTGCCAGCAGTTATAGGAGGCAGGGGGTCCACAATGAGCAGTTCTTC
.,TRBJ1-1,.,TRBV11-1,CASSLGVNTEAFF,TGTGCCAGCAGCTTAGGGGTTAACACTGAAGCTTTCTTT
.,TRBJ1-6,.,TRBV30,CAWSVTGGGNSPLHF,TGTGCCTGGAGTGTCACGGGAGGCGGGAATTCACCCCTCCACTTT
once,TRBJ2-7,TRBD1,TRBV9,CASSVRDSPYEQYF,TGTGCCAGCAGCGTTCGGGACAGTCCCTACGAGCAGTACTTC
.,TRBJ2-5,.,TRBV11-1,CASTAGQTYQETQYF,TGTGCCAGCACCGCGGGGCAAACCTACCAAGAGACCCAGTACTTC
.,TRBJ2-7,.,TRBV5-1,CASGSTGREQYF,TGCGCCAGCGGATCGACAGGCCGGGAGCAGTACTTC